This TCR beta chain was found in a study of T cell changes during pregnancy in multiple sclerosis. Assay: immunoSEQ multiplex PCR; the TCRdb copy retains only in-frame clones and omits some. The table includes just over 30,000 clones, over 75% detected once. This CDR3 contains 16 residues. Germline CDR1 is LGHNA and CDR2 is YSLEER. Trimming took 0 bases from V and 1 from J; bases not matched to a gene: 5. The TCR originated in a female donor with multiple sclerosis, enrolled in a pregnancy study. The sample was CD8+ T cells from peripheral blood mononuclear cells, taken in the second trimester of pregnancy. V is TRBV4-3 and J is TRBJ2-7; TRBD2 matches at 8 bases. The CDR3 loop is CASSQDPSGSSYEQYF. CDR3 DNA sequence: TGCGCCAGCAGCCAAGACCCCAGCGGGAGTTCCTACGAGCAGTACTTC.